The sequence of this T cell receptor beta chain was determined in a study of T cell repertoires in cytomegalovirus infection. General study results and limits: Dominant in the ex vivo response were TCR beta clonotypes restricted by HLA-C and specific for CMV.

This clonotype was recorded many times. Its antigen is as yet unknown. Germline V gives CDR1 SGHTA, CDR2 FQGNSA. The trim removed 1 base at V and 2 bases at J, leaving 3 bases unmatched. This CDR3 region has 15 residues. TCRdb used MiXCR to reprocess the reads, holding one entry per CDR3 protein. Seen here are roughly 920,000 distinct CDR3 sequences, less than 40% observed once, and the top ten hold 11% to 15%. This chain joins TRBV7-2 and TRBJ2-3, with 7 bases identical to TRBD1. The source is a human donor in good health (CMV status not recorded). Some clones in this sample may be carry-over from other donors' samples. The specimen comprised cultured CD8+ T cells from PBMCs, sampled from culture after CMV antigen stimulation. The CDR3 DNA reads TGTGCCAGCAGCTTAGGGGACAGCTACACAGATACGCAGTATTTT. Its protein product is CASSLGDSYTDTQYF.